The source of this TCR beta chain is a study of OX40 agonist ivuxolimab in advanced cancers. General study findings and limits: Certain nonresponding patients likewise had low normalized T-cell clonal expansion.

For this clone: Its antigen is still unknown.

Using immunoSEQ multiplex PCR, the repertoire was profiled, and TCRdb retains in-frame clones only, with some absent. Of tens of thousands of clones in the sample, around nine tenths were seen once. CDR3 length equals 15 residues. Germline V gene sequence: CDR1 MNHNY, CDR2 SVGAGI (reference sequence). Trimming stripped 5 bases from V and 8 bases from J, with 19 bases between. This TCR came from an adult with an advanced solid tumor such as melanoma, head and neck, liver or kidney cancer. Material: CD4+ or CD8+ T cells sorted from blood, obtained in a trial of the OX40 agonist ivuxolimab. This rearrangement joins TRBV6-6 to TRBJ2-1, with a tentative D call TRBD1 (6 bases). The CDR3 nucleotides read TGTGCCAGCAGTCCTGGGGACACCCGTAGCGATGAGCAGTTCTTC. Its protein product is CASSPGDTRSDEQFF.